These 14 T cell receptor beta chains originate from one sample sequenced in a study of T-cell reconstitution after alpha-beta-depleted transplantation in children. A library of TCRbeta sequences, prepared with unique molecular identifiers, was generated. MiXCR was run by TCRdb on the PCR reads, yielding one entry per CDR3 protein. The sample has about 110,000 distinct CDR3 sequences; approximately 6% are singletons. The source was PBMCs, mostly from graft donor cells, collected 360 days after TCRalphabeta/CD19-depleted stem cell transplant. The receptors were gathered from a male patient between 2 and 10 years old who had a stem cell transplant for acute lymphoblastic leukemia, so the T cells may come from the graft donor.

Ten or more counts support this clonotype. The chain has TRBV7-6 and TRBJ2-1; D is possibly TRBD2 (6 bases). The CDR3 is made up of 11 amino acids. Trimming removed 4 bases from V and 15 bases from J, with 13 bases in between. CDR1 and CDR2 from the germline V gene are SGHVS and FNYEAQ. CDR3: CASSSGSGPFF. CDR3 DNA: TGTGCCAGCAGCTCCGGCAGCGGGCCGTTCTTC.

This clonotype appeared many times. The V gene is TRBV6-2 or TRBV6-3, the J gene TRBJ2-7, with a tentative D call TRBD2 (5 bases). V was clipped by 6 bases and J by 4 bases, with 22 bases between them. The CDR3 contains 16 residues. The germline CDR1 and CDR2 sequences are MNHEY and SVGEGT. Here the CDR3 DNA reads TGTGCCAGCAGCTTCTGGACTGGAGAGACAAGTTACGAGCAGTACTTC. It specifies CASSFWTGETSYEQYF.

The rearrangement links TRBV6-1 to TRBJ1-2, with D possibly matching TRBD1 (5 bases). The germline V gene has CDR1 MNHNS and CDR2 SASEGT. The CDR3 extends over 13 amino acids. V gave up 7 bases and J gave up 4 bases, with 13 bases separating them. CDR3 sequence reads: CASTLGAGYGYTF. The CDR3 DNA is TGTGCCAGCACCCTTGGGGCGGGCTATGGCTACACCTTC.

This clonotype was detected many times. V usage is TRBV15 and J usage is TRBJ1-5; D unresolved. The CDR3 length is 14 residues. The germline V and J ends were trimmed by 3 bases and 3 bases, with 9 bases remaining between them. CDR1 and CDR2 from the germline V gene are LNHNV and YYDKDF (reference sequence). CDR3 in DNA: TGTGCCACCAGCAGGACAAGTATCAATCAGCCCCAGCATTTT. Amino acids: CATSRTSINQPQHF. The complete variable domain, with remaining parts taken from reference TRBV15 and TRBJ1-5, reads DAMVIQNPRYQVTQFGKPVTLSCSQTLNHNVMYWYQQKSSQAPKLLFHYYDKDFNNEADTPDNFQSRRPNTSFCFLDIRSPGLGDTAMYLCATSRTSINQPQHFGDGTRLSIL.

This clonotype was seen a handful of times. J is TRBJ1-6 and V is TRBV12-3 or TRBV12-4; D is uncertain. The CDR3 loop spans 14 amino acids. The V and J ends lost 1 base and 5 bases respectively, with 6 bases between them. The CDR3, as DNA: TGTGCCAGCAGTTTAGGGGGTCATAATTCACCCCTCCACTTT. As protein: CASSLGGHNSPLHF.

This sequence joins TRBV2 and TRBJ1-5; D is undetermined. CDR1 is SNHLY, CDR2 FYNNEI, per germline. The V end was cut by 3 bases, the J end by 9 bases, with 9 bases between. The CDR3 is 12 amino acids. CDR3 in amino acids: CASSEAPPPQHF. The CDR3 bases are TGTGCCAGCAGTGAGGCCCCCCCGCCCCAGCATTTT.

The sample holds many counts of this clonotype. V gene TRBV24-1 combines with J gene TRBJ2-2; TRBD2 aligns across 7 bases. V shed 5 bases, J shed 2 bases, and the junction held 7 bases outside the gene matches. The CDR3 spans 16 residues. The germline V gene encodes CDR1 KGHDR and CDR2 SFDVKD. This CDR3 reads CATSVRDYLNTGELFF. CDR3 nucleotides: TGTGCCACCAGTGTAAGGGACTACCTCAACACCGGGGAGCTGTTTTTT.

This clonotype was detected ten times or more. The chain joins TRBV12-3 or TRBV12-4 to TRBJ1-2, with D possibly being TRBD1 (5 bases). The length of the CDR3 is 12 residues. The V end was cut by 5 bases, the J end by 5 bases, with 9 bases between. CDR3 nucleotides: TGTGCCAGCAGTGCCGACAGTTATGGCTACACCTTC. Its translation: CASSADSYGYTF.

This clonotype appeared many times. This sequence joins TRBV9 and TRBJ2-3; D is undetermined. V dropped 0 bases and J dropped 1 base, with 6 bases sitting between them. The CDR3 covers 14 residues. Germline V gives CDR1 SGDLS, CDR2 YYNGEE. CDR3 in amino acids: CASSVEGGTDTQYF. The CDR3 nucleotides are TGTGCCAGCAGCGTAGAAGGCGGCACAGATACGCAGTATTTT.

This clonotype was seen a few times. This chain joins TRBV2 and TRBJ2-1; TRBD2 agrees at 11 bases. Germline-derived CDR1 and CDR2 are SNHLY and FYNNEI. The CDR3 has 17 amino acids. J was trimmed by 0 bases and V by 4 bases; bases with no gene match: 5. CDR3 protein: CASSGGLADYSYNEQFF. The CDR3 DNA is TGTGCCAGCAGTGGGGGACTAGCGGACTACTCCTACAATGAGCAGTTCTTC. The complete variable domain, with remaining parts taken from reference TRBV2 and TRBJ2-1, reads EPEVTQTPSHQVTQMGQEVILRCVPISNHLYFYWYRQILGQKVEFLVSFYNNEISEKSEIFDDQFSVERPDGSNFTLKIRSTKLEDSAMYFCASSGGLADYSYNEQFFGPGTRLTVL.

J is TRBJ2-7 and V is TRBV7-9; no definite D call. The CDR3 length is 17 residues. Trimming cost V 7 bases and J 3 bases, with 25 bases left between them. CDR1 is SEHNR, CDR2 FQNEAQ, per germline (reference sequence). The CDR3 DNA sequence: TGTGCCAGCAACCGTCCGGGCAAACCAGGAGAAGACTACGAGCAGTACTTC. Protein sequence: CASNRPGKPGEDYEQYF.

This clonotype was counted ten times or more. This rearrangement joins TRBV20-1 to TRBJ2-1, with a possible D match to TRBD2 (5 bases). This CDR3 has 13 amino acids. Per germline, CDR1 DFQATT and CDR2 SNEGSKA (reference sequence). The V end lost 6 bases, the J end lost 6 bases, and 15 bases lay between the germline ends. Here the CDR3 reads CSALEAEANEQFF. The DNA of the CDR3 is TGCAGTGCCCTAGAAGCGGAGGCCAATGAGCAGTTCTTC.

This clonotype was observed many times. This chain joins TRBV20-1 and TRBJ2-7; D assignment may be TRBD1 or TRBD2 (5 bases each). Deletions cut 2 bases from V and 3 bases from J, with 11 bases between. CDR3 length: 13 residues. Looked up from germline, CDR1 is DFQATT and CDR2 is SNEGSKA (reference sequence). As DNA, the CDR3 is TGCAGTGCTAGAAACGGGGCTATCTACGAGCAGTACTTC. The encoded protein is CSARNGAIYEQYF.

There are many counts of this clonotype. The CDR3 DNA sequence: TGTGCCAGCAGTTTTTGGGGACAGCAAGAGACCCAGTACTTC. This codes for CASSFWGQQETQYF. The chain uses TRBV27 and TRBJ2-5; 7 bases map to TRBD1. V shed 3 bases, J shed 2 bases, and the junction held 3 bases outside the gene matches. The CDR3 contains 14 residues. Looked up from germline, CDR1 is MNHEY and CDR2 is SMNVEV (reference sequence).